Below are 12 T cell receptor beta chains sequenced from a single sample in a study of T cells in localized non-small cell lung cancer. Here immunoSEQ multiplex PCR was the method, and the copy in TCRdb shows in-frame clones only, minus some. The sample yields around 1,600 clones, 25% to 30% seen once. Sequencing used lung tumor tissue, obtained before any cancer treatment. The source of these receptors is a female donor at least 60 years old with stage II lung adenocarcinoma.

This sequence joins TRBV10-2 and TRBJ2-5, with 8 bases lining up with TRBD2. CDR1 is WSHSY, CDR2 SAAADI, per germline. The CDR3 covers 15 residues. Germline trimming cut 2 bases from V and 1 base from J; bases unmatched to any gene: 3. The CDR3 protein is CASSERRGVQETQYF. The CDR3 DNA is TGCGCCAGCAGTGAGAGGCGGGGGGTCCAAGAGACCCAGTACTTC.

By share, this clone counts as large (0.1 to 1%). The CDR3 coding sequence is TGTGCCAGCAGTTACCCCGACAGGGGAACAATCTCTGGAAACACCATATATTTT. It specifies CASSYPDRGTISGNTIYF. The chain combines TRBV6-8 with TRBJ1-3; 8 bases line up with TRBD1. CDR1 and CDR2 from the germline V gene are MNHGY and SAAAGT. Trimming removed 2 bases from V and 0 bases from J; junction bases left unmatched: 9. The CDR3 covers 18 residues.

In its sample, this clone is medium-sized. The chain employs TRBV2 and TRBJ2-7; D is possibly TRBD2 (6 bases). The length of the CDR3 is 13 residues. From germline, CDR1 is SNHLY and CDR2 FYNNEI. Trimming removed 8 bases at V and 0 bases at J, with 11 bases between. CDR3 sequence reads: CASGRTFSYEQYF. The CDR3 nucleotides are TGTGCCAGCGGGAGGACCTTCTCCTACGAGCAGTACTTC.

CDR3 bases: TGTGCCAGCAAACGGGCAGTACGACCAACCTCGAACACCGGGGAGCTGTTTTTT. Residues: CASKRAVRPTSNTGELFF. V gene TRBV28 combines with J gene TRBJ2-2; D not certain. The CDR3 consists of 18 residues. Deletions cut 7 bases from V and 0 bases from J, with 21 bases between. Germline values: CDR1 MDHEN, CDR2 SYDVKM.

This clone is large in the sample. The CDR3 coding sequence is TGTGCCACCAGCAGAGGGGCGGTACAAGAGACCCAGTACTTC. Translated, it gives CATSRGAVQETQYF. The chain is built from TRBV15 and TRBJ2-5; D ambiguous. CDR1 is LNHNV, CDR2 YYDKDF, per germline (reference sequence). The CDR3 is made up of 14 amino acids. The V end was cut by 1 base, the J end by 2 bases, with 8 bases between.

This clone has more than one count but fewer than ten. The chain carries TRBV23-1 and TRBJ2-7, with D unclear. TRBV23-1 is noted as an ORF with a role that remains uncertain. The V end was cut by 6 bases, the J end by 3 bases, with 12 bases between. The CDR3 is 13 amino acids. The CDR3 DNA follows: TGCGCCAGCAGCCTGAACTTCTTCTACGAGCAGTACTTC. Translated, it gives CASSLNFFYEQYF.

This clone turned up a few times. V is TRBV23-1 and J is TRBJ2-7; D uncertain. TRBV23-1 is reported as an ORF; its role is uncertain. V was trimmed by 6 bases and J by 4 bases, leaving 13 bases between them. The CDR3 consists of 13 residues. The CDR3 spells CASSLASGYEQYF. CDR3 coding DNA: TGCGCCAGCAGCTTGGCATCGGGTTACGAGCAGTACTTC.

The J gene is TRBJ1-3, the V gene TRBV28, with 7 bases matching TRBD1. In germline, CDR1 is MDHEN, CDR2 SYDVKM. Trimming cost V 5 bases and J 0 bases; bases outside gene matches: 10. The CDR3 consists of 17 residues. The CDR3, as DNA: TGTGCCAGCAGTGGGGACAGCTACACCCTCTCTGGAAACACCATATATTTT. Its translation: CASSGDSYTLSGNTIYF.

In this sample, this clone turned up a few times. The V call is TRBV28, the J call TRBJ1-6; D may be TRBD1 (5 bases). Looked up from germline, CDR1 is MDHEN and CDR2 is SYDVKM. This CDR3 has 12 amino acids. The V and J ends lost 6 bases and 15 bases respectively, with 15 bases between them. The CDR3 is CASSPDIRGLHF. The DNA for the CDR3 is TGTGCCAGCAGCCCGGACATTCGGGGCCTCCACTTT.

This clone was detected only a few times. The chain joins TRBV30 to TRBJ2-5; D possibly corresponds to TRBD2 (6 bases). The CDR3 has 14 residues. In germline, CDR1 is GTSNPN, CDR2 SVGIG (reference sequence). V was clipped by 1 base and J by 3 bases, with 12 bases between them. CDR3: CAWSGSAGEETQYF. CDR3 nucleotides: TGTGCCTGGAGTGGTTCAGCGGGTGAAGAGACCCAGTACTTC.

The V gene is TRBV15, the J gene TRBJ2-7; 7 nucleotides match TRBD1. Trimming at V came to 5 bases and at J to 0 bases, leaving 7 bases not matched to a gene. CDR3 size: 15 residues. The V gene's germline CDR1 is LNHNV and CDR2 YYDKDF (reference sequence). CDR3 nucleotides: TGTGCCACCAGCCTCGGGACAGTCGGCTCCTACGAGCAGTACTTC. Protein product: CATSLGTVGSYEQYF.

This clone showed up just a few times. The rearrangement joins TRBV23-1 to TRBJ2-1; 7 bases map to TRBD2. TRBV23-1 is an ORF, with its function uncertain. This CDR3 is 14 amino acids long. The ends lost 6 bases at V and 7 bases at J; junction bases unmatched: 9. CDR3 protein: CASSRDAGANEQFF. CDR3 coding DNA: TGCGCCAGCAGCCGGGACGCGGGAGCTAATGAGCAGTTCTTC.